This T cell receptor beta chain emerged from a study of blood T cell repertoires in COVID-19 (dated by TCRdb to about 2020). A note on the overall study: Samples from collaborators originated in the United States, Italy and Spain and spanned both the acute and convalescent phases of COVID-19. The material from the prospective study consisted of cDNA or gDNA derived from T cells, B-cell-depleted T cells, or PBMCs. Deeply sampled blood TCRbeta repertoires from subjects exposed to, actively infected with, or recovered from COVID-19 were included in the dataset. The repertoires were released in a freely available public database meant as a resource for research on the immune response to SARS-CoV-2. The samples were drawn from the first 160 participants of the ongoing ImmuneRACE study and from over a thousand subjects provided by 6 global collaborators. Sample metadata almost always included a de-identified subject ID, COVID-19 status, age in years and sex. Where available, HLA class I and class II types were obtained from metadata supplied by the sample provider rather than from assay-based typing. The research as a whole found: Clinical and demographic metadata were provided uncurated, with the amount varying by source and participant.

Details on this clone: Its antigen remains unidentified. Base qualities are missing; no much larger clone stands one base away.

TCRbeta CDR3 regions were amplified from genomic DNA using the immunoSEQ Assay, a bias-controlled multiplex PCR. On the study's bioinformatics: Nucleated cell counts per sample were estimated from amplification of reference gene primers within the assay. To quantify the absolute abundance of each unique TCRbeta CDR3 rearrangement, sequence reads were collapsed and filtered. Productive Simpson clonality was computed per sample as the square root of Simpson's diversity index over productive rearrangements. Held by TCRdb, this immuneACCESS table contains in-frame sequences only and omits some clones. Under half of the omission traces to an unresolved V gene where checked; the cause of the rest is unknown. V and J calls plus clone size are reproduced from that table; the DNA served to infer D and trimming. The sample data list about 180,000 clones, and 85% to 90% of these were observed just once. The top ten hold roughly 2.8% of the sample.

CDR1 SGHRS and CDR2 YFSETQ are derived from the germline V gene. V trim: 0 bases; J trim: 3 bases; unmatched bases: 13. The CDR3 covers 19 residues, taking in both the cysteine and the phenylalanine. Only CDR3 DNA is held: 57 bases, read in frame from base 1. Collaborating institutions collected whole blood in K2EDTA tubes following their own protocols. For TCRbeta analysis, collaborators shipped samples as frozen whole blood, isolated PBMCs, or DNA extracted from either of those sample types. Sequenced input: peripheral blood. The source is a young woman with active or convalescent COVID-19. This sequence uses TRBV5-1 and TRBJ2-1; TRBD2 matches 9 bases in the middle. The DNA is as follows: TGCGCCAGCAGCTTGGCCGGGTCCCCCTTAGCGGGGGACTACAATGAGCAGTTCTTC. Translated, it gives CASSLAGSPLAGDYNEQFF.